A single T cell receptor beta chain is shown here with its context. The data are from a study of blood T cell repertoires in COVID-19. Across the whole study: T cells, B-cell-depleted T cells, or PBMCs provided the cDNA or gDNA that served as material.

Cohort 3 recovered donors had two negative PCRs, clearance, or symptom resolution. The table came from immunoSEQ multiplex PCR; TCRdb's copy has only in-frame clones and leaves some out. Here the sample spans 400,000 to 500,000 clones, approximately 90% being singletons. The CDR3 totals 15 residues. The J segment lost 6 bases and the V segment lost 0 bases, leaving 0 bases of the junction unmatched. Looked up from germline, CDR1 is SNHLY and CDR2 is FYNNEI. The TCR sequence derives from a woman between 40 and 55 years old who had recovered from COVID-19. The sequencing input was PBMCs or T cells enriched from blood (not recorded which). V usage is TRBV2 and J usage is TRBJ2-1; 12 bases match TRBD2. The CDR3 region is CASSEALAGGNEQFF. The CDR3, as DNA: TGTGCCAGCAGTGAAGCACTAGCGGGAGGCAATGAGCAGTTCTTC.